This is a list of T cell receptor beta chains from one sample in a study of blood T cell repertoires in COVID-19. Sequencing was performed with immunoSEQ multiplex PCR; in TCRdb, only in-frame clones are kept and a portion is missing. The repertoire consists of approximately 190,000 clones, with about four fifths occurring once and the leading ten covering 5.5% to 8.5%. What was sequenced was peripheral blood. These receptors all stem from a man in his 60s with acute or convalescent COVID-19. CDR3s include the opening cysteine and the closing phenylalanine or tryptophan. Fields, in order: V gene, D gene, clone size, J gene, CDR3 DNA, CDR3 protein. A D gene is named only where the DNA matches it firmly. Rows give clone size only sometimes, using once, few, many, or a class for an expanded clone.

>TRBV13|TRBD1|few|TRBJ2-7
TGTGCCAGCAGCTTAACCGGGACAGGGGGCGGATACTACGAGCAGTACTTC
CASSLTGTGGGYYEQYF
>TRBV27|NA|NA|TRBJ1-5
TGTGCCAGCAGGCCACGGGAAGGGTTTCGGCCCCAGCATTTT
CASRPREGFRPQHF
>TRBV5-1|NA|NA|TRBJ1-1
TGCGCCAGCAGCTTGGGGGTAGGCAGGGGCCTGATGAACACTGAAGCTTTCTTT
CASSLGVGRGLMNTEAFF
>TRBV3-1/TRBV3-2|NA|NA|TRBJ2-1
TGTGCCAGCAGCCTTCTCCAAACTAGAGGACCCTACAATGAGCAGTTCTTC
CASSLLQTRGPYNEQFF
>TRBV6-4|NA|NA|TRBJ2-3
TGTGCCCGAGCCACAGATACGCAGTATTTT
CARATDTQYF
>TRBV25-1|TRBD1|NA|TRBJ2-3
TGTGCCAGCAGCGGACAGGGGGACACAGATACGCAGTATTTT
CASSGQGDTDTQYF
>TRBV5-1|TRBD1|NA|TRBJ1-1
TGCGCCAGCAGCTTGGATGGGACAGGGAACACTGAAGCTTTCTTT
CASSLDGTGNTEAFF
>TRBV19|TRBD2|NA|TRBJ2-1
TGTGCCAGTAACCCAGTAGCGGGGGGCTACAATGAGCAGTTCTTC
CASNPVAGGYNEQFF
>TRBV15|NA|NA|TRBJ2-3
TGTGCCACCAGCACCGACCGGGGGGCGAGGACAGATACGCAGTATTTT
CATSTDRGARTDTQYF
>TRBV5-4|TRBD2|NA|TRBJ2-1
TGTGCCAGCAGTCTAGCGGGAGGGTCGGGCAATGAGCAGTTCTTC
CASSLAGGSGNEQFF
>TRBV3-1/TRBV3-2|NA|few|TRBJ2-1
TGTGCCAGCAGCCACGAGGTCCTATTTAACAATGAGCAGTTCTTC
CASSHEVLFNNEQFF
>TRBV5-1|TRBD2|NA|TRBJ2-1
TGCGCCAGCACGCATAAGTCTAGCGGGGGAAACAATGAGCAGTTCTTC
CASTHKSSGGNNEQFF
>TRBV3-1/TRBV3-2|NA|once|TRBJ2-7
TGTGCCAGCAGCCACGGCGGCTCCTACGAGCAGTACTTC
CASSHGGSYEQYF
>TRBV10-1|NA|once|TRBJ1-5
TGCGCCAGCAGTGAGGGGGCAGGGTCTATCAGCCAGCCCCAGCATTTT
CASSEGAGSISQPQHF
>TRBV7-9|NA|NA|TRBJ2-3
TGTGCCAGCAGCTGGGGGCCAGATACGCAGTATTTT
CASSWGPDTQYF
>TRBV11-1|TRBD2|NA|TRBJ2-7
TGTGCCAGCAGCTTGACTAGCGGGGGAGTTGGCGAGCAGTACTTC
CASSLTSGGVGEQYF
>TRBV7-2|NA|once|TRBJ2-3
TGTGCCAGCAGCACTTCGGTCCGGGGGTTTAGCACAGATACGCAGTATTTT
CASSTSVRGFSTDTQYF
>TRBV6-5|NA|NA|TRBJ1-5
TGTGCCAGCAGACCCTCGGGAACCTACAATCAGCCCCAGCATTTT
CASRPSGTYNQPQHF
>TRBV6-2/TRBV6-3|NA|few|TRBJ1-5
TGTGCCAGCAGTTACGGTGAAAGGGGAACGGGGCCCCAGCATTTT
CASSYGERGTGPQHF
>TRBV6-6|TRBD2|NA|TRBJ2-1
TGTGCCAGCACAGATAGCGGGGGAATCTACAATGAGCAGTTCTTC
CASTDSGGIYNEQFF
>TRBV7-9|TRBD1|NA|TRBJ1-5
TGTGCCAGCAGCTTAGCGCCTCCGGGACAGGTAATCCAGCCCCAGCATTTT
CASSLAPPGQVIQPQHF
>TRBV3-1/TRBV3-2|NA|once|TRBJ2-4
TGTGCCAGCAGCCAAGCCCCGTTAGGGGTCGACATTCAGTACTTC
CASSQAPLGVDIQYF
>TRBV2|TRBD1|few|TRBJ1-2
TGTGCCAGCAGGAGGGACAGCGGTGATGGCTACACCTTC
CASRRDSGDGYTF
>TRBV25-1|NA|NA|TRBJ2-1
TGTGCCAGCAGTACCCAGGGACTGATAAATGAGCAGTTCTTC
CASSTQGLINEQFF
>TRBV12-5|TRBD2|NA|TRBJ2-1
TGTGCTAGCAGGGCGGGAGAGGCCTACAATGAGCAGTTCTTC
CASRAGEAYNEQFF
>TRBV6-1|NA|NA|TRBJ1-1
TGTGCCAGCAGTGGGGCGGTCGGAGGGATGAGGACTGAAGCTTTCTTT
CASSGAVGGMRTEAFF
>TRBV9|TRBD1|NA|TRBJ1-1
TGTGCCAGCAGCGTAGTAGGGACAGGGGACACTGAAGCTTTCTTT
CASSVVGTGDTEAFF
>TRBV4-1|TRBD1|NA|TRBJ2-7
TGCGCCAGCAGCCCCTTGGGACAGACGATCTCCTACGAGCAGTACTTC
CASSPLGQTISYEQYF
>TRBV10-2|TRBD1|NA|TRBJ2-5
TGCGCCAGCAGTGGCCTCACAGGGGGAGAGACCCAGTACTTC
CASSGLTGGETQYF
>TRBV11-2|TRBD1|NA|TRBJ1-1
TGTGCCAGCAGCTTAGGACAGGGTTCGGCTTTCTTT
CASSLGQGSAFF
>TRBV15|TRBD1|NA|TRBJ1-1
TGTGCCACCAGCAGGGGGACAGGGGATGGAGCTTTCTTT
CATSRGTGDGAFF
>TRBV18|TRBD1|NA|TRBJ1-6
TGTGCCAGCTCAACCCGGACAGGGGGTACTAATTCACCCCTCCACTTT
CASSTRTGGTNSPLHF
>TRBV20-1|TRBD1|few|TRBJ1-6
TGCAGTGCTAGTGACTTGCGGACAGGGGATAATTCACCCCTCCACTTT
CSASDLRTGDNSPLHF
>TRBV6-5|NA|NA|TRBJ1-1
TGTGCCAGCAGTTACTCGAGGCGGGGGGACACTGAAGCTTTCTTT
CASSYSRRGDTEAFF
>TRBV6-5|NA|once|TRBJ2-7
TGTGCCAGCAGTTACCTGGGGCGGGGAATGTCCTACGAGCAGTACTTC
CASSYLGRGMSYEQYF
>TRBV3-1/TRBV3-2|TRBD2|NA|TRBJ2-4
TGTGCCAGCAGCCAAGATCAAGGACTAGCGGGAGGGCTTACATACATTCAGTACTTC
CASSQDQGLAGGLTYIQYF
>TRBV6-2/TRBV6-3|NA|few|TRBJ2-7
TGTGCCAGCAGTACCCCTGTCAGGCCCTACGAGCAGTACTTC
CASSTPVRPYEQYF
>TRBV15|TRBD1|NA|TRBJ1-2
TGTGCCACCAGCAGAGATTGGGACAGCGACGGCTACACCTTC
CATSRDWDSDGYTF
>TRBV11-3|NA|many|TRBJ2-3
TGTGCCAGCAGCTTACGAGGGGGGGTAGCAGATACGCAGTATTTT
CASSLRGGVADTQYF
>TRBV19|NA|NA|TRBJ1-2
TGTGCCAGTAGTGGGGCGAGTGGCAGGGCTAACTATGGCTACACCTTC
CASSGASGRANYGYTF
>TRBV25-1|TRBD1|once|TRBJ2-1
TGTGCCAGCAGTGACCCAATCACAGGGGGCGCGTACAATGAGCAGTTCTTC
CASSDPITGGAYNEQFF
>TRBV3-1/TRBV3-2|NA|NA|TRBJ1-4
TGTGCCAGCAGCCCCCACAGGGAACGGGGAGAAAAACTGTTTTTT
CASSPHRERGEKLFF
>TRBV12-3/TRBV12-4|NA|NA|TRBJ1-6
TGTGCCAGCAGTCGCGGGAACTCACCCCTCCACTTT
CASSRGNSPLHF
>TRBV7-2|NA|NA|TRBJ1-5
TGTGCCAGCAGCTCTCCGGGTCAGCCCCAGCATTTT
CASSSPGQPQHF
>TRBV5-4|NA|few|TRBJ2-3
TGTGCCAGCAGCCGCGGGCTCTCGAGCACAGATACGCAGTATTTT
CASSRGLSSTDTQYF
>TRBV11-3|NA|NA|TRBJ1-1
TGTGCCAGCAGCAGCGGGATGAACACTGAAGCTTTCTTT
CASSSGMNTEAFF
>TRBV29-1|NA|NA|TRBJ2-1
TGCAGCGTCCTCCGCACTTACAATGAGCAGTTCTTC
CSVLRTYNEQFF
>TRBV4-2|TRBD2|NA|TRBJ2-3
TGTGCCAGCAGCCCGCCACTGGGACTAGCGGGCACAGATACGCAGTATTTT
CASSPPLGLAGTDTQYF
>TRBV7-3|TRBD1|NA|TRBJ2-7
TGTGCCAGCAGCTTAACTAGTCAGGGGGCCGGGTACGAGCAGTACTTC
CASSLTSQGAGYEQYF
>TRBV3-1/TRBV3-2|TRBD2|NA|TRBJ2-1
TGTGCCAGCAGCCCTTGGGGGCGGGGGGGCTCGACCAATGAGCAGTTCTTC
CASSPWGRGGSTNEQFF
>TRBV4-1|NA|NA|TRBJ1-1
TGCGCCAGCAGCCAAGACAAGAACACTGAAGCTTTCTTT
CASSQDKNTEAFF
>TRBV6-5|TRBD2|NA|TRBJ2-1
TGTGCCAGCAGTCCCCGGGGGGGGAATGAGCAGTTCTTC
CASSPRGGNEQFF
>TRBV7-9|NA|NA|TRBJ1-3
TGTGCCAGCAGCTTGGCAAGGGGATCTGGAAACACCATATATTTT
CASSLARGSGNTIYF
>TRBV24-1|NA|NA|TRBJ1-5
TGTGCCACCAGTGACCCTGGACATTCTCAGCCCCAGCATTTT
CATSDPGHSQPQHF
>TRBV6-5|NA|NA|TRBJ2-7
TGTGCCAGCAGTTCGTGGAGTCCTTCGAGCTCCTACGAGCAGTACTTC
CASSSWSPSSSYEQYF